These T cell receptor beta chains were read from a single sample in a study of blood T cell repertoires in COVID-19. Produced via immunoSEQ multiplex PCR; TCRdb's table is partial and in-frame only. Here the sample spans some 65,000 clones, under 85% being singletons. Source material: peripheral blood. Receptors were obtained from a woman between 65 and 79 years old with acute or convalescent COVID-19. Both conserved end residues are part of each CDR3. A D gene is named only where the DNA matches it firmly. Size is omitted from some rows. Given values are once, few, many or a class for expanded clones.

TRBD1,TRBJ1-1,TRBV29-1,NA,TGCAGCGTCGCAACAGGGGGTCTGAACACTGAAGCTTTCTTT,CSVATGGLNTEAFF
NA,TRBJ2-5,TRBV7-9,NA,TGTGCCAGCAGCTTCCGTAGGGGGGAGACCCAGTACTTC,CASSFRRGETQYF
NA,TRBJ2-1,TRBV7-9,NA,TGTGCCAGCAGCTTAGTCGGACTAGAGGGGGTGCGGAAGTTCTTC,CASSLVGLEGVRKFF
NA,TRBJ1-2,TRBV28,NA,TGTGCCAGCCGGACGGAATACTCGACGGCAGGGGCCAACTATGGCTACACCTTC,CASRTEYSTAGANYGYTF
TRBD1,TRBJ2-5,TRBV6-5,NA,TGTGCCAGCAGCCCGGACAGGGGGTACCAAGAGACCCAGTACTTC,CASSPDRGYQETQYF
TRBD1,TRBJ1-1,TRBV11-2,NA,TGTGCCAGCAGCTTGTGGACAGGGAGGAACACTGAAGCTTTCTTT,CASSLWTGRNTEAFF
TRBD1,TRBJ1-5,TRBV10-3,NA,TGTGCCATCAGTGGAACAGGGGGCGTCGGTCAGCCCCAGCATTTT,CAISGTGGVGQPQHF
NA,TRBJ2-2,TRBV2,NA,TGTGCCAGCAGTGACGACAGGGTGGGGGGCACCGGGGAGCTGTTTTTT,CASSDDRVGGTGELFF
NA,TRBJ2-2,TRBV11-2,NA,TGTGCCAGCAGCGACACGGGGTCGGGCACCGGGGAGCTGTTTTTT,CASSDTGSGTGELFF
NA,TRBJ2-5,TRBV24-1,NA,TGTGCCACCAGGGGGGCGGGCCAAGAGACCCAGTACTTC,CATRGAGQETQYF
NA,TRBJ1-5,TRBV6-2/TRBV6-3,NA,TGTGCCAGCAGTTCAGGACAACTTTATCAGCCCCAGCATTTT,CASSSGQLYQPQHF
NA,TRBJ2-2,TRBV15,NA,TGTGCCACCAGCAGAATCCCCCCAGAAAATAACACCGGGGAGCTGTTTTTT,CATSRIPPENNTGELFF
NA,TRBJ1-3,TRBV12-5,NA,TGTGCTAGTGGTACGGGACAAAGCTCTGGAAACACCATATATTTT,CASGTGQSSGNTIYF
TRBD1,TRBJ1-4,TRBV10-2,NA,TGCGCCAGCAGTGACCGACAGGGGGCAACTAATGAAAAACTGTTTTTT,CASSDRQGATNEKLFF
TRBD2,TRBJ2-7,TRBV18,NA,TGTGCCAGCTCCAGGGAGGGTAAGAGCGAGCAGTACTTC,CASSREGKSEQYF
NA,TRBJ1-5,TRBV5-4,NA,TGTGCCAGCAGCTTGGGCGGGGGGGACACTGCCAATCAGCCCCAGCATTTT,CASSLGGGDTANQPQHF
NA,TRBJ2-5,TRBV2,NA,TGTGCCAGCAGTGAAAAGCCAACCGCAGGAGAGACCCAGTACTTC,CASSEKPTAGETQYF
NA,TRBJ2-5,TRBV6-2/TRBV6-3,NA,TGTGCCAGCAGCTCCTCGTCAGCGGAGACCCAGTACTTC,CASSSSSAETQYF
NA,TRBJ1-1,TRBV7-8,many,TGTGCCAGCAGCGCCCGTGAGGTGAACACTGAAGCTTTCTTT,CASSAREVNTEAFF
TRBD1,TRBJ2-7,TRBV9,NA,TGTGCCAGCAGCGTAGAAGGACAGGACTCCTACGAGCAGTACTTC,CASSVEGQDSYEQYF
TRBD2,TRBJ2-7,TRBV5-1,NA,TGCGCCAGCAGCCCCGGGGGAGGGGCCCACGAGCAGTACTTC,CASSPGGGAHEQYF
TRBD1,TRBJ2-7,TRBV7-2,NA,TGTGCCAGCAGCCTGGACAGGGACGAGCAGTACTTC,CASSLDRDEQYF
NA,TRBJ2-7,TRBV27,NA,TGTGCCAGCAGTTTGACGGGACTTAACTCCTACGAGCAGTACTTC,CASSLTGLNSYEQYF
NA,TRBJ2-2,TRBV28,NA,TGTGCCAGCAGTTTAATCTCAGGGAACACCGGGGAGCTGTTTTTT,CASSLISGNTGELFF
NA,TRBJ2-2,TRBV30,many,TGTGCCTGGAGTGTACGAAGCGACGGGGAGCTGTTTTTT,CAWSVRSDGELFF
TRBD1,TRBJ1-5,TRBV7-2,NA,TGTGCCAGCAGCTTACAGGGGGCTCAGCCCCAGCATTTT,CASSLQGAQPQHF
TRBD1,TRBJ1-5,TRBV19,NA,TGTGCCACCACGACAGGGAAGGTCGGGCAGCCCCAGCATTTT,CATTTGKVGQPQHF
TRBD2,TRBJ2-3,TRBV9,NA,TGTGCCAGCAGCGTTTTTAGCGGGGGAAGCACAGATACGCAGTATTTT,CASSVFSGGSTDTQYF
NA,TRBJ2-3,TRBV4-2,NA,TGTGCCAGCAGCCAGGAGACTAGTGGCCCTCGCCTGTATTTT,CASSQETSGPRLYF
NA,TRBJ1-3,TRBV7-9,NA,TGTGCCAGCAGCCCCTCAGGAGGCTCTGGAAACACCATATATTTT,CASSPSGGSGNTIYF
TRBD1,TRBJ2-7,TRBV11-2,NA,TGTGCCAGCAGCTTAATGACAGGGGGCACCTACGAGCAGTACTTC,CASSLMTGGTYEQYF
TRBD1,TRBJ2-1,TRBV9,NA,TGTGCCAGCAGCGTCCGGGACAGATACAATGAGCAGTTCTTC,CASSVRDRYNEQFF
NA,TRBJ2-1,TRBV3-1/TRBV3-2,once,TGTGCCAGCAGGAGGGGGGGCGGGTCCTACAATGAGCAGTTCTTC,CASRRGGGSYNEQFF
NA,TRBJ2-6,TRBV19,once,TGTGCCAGTAGTCCCTGGGAGGGGGTACCCTCTGGGGCCAACGTCCTGACTTTC,CASSPWEGVPSGANVLTF
NA,TRBJ1-4,TRBV12-3/TRBV12-4,NA,TGTGCCAGCAGTCACACAGGGTCTGAAAAACTGTTTTTT,CASSHTGSEKLFF
NA,TRBJ1-5,TRBV6-2/TRBV6-3,NA,TGTGCCAGCAGTCTCACAGGGAAGGGTCAGCCCCAGCATTTT,CASSLTGKGQPQHF
NA,TRBJ1-4,TRBV28,NA,TGTGCCAGCAGTTTGACAGGTGCTAATGAAAAACTGTTTTTT,CASSLTGANEKLFF
NA,TRBJ1-5,TRBV2,once,TGTGCCAGCAGTGAGGCCAGGGGAAACAATCAGCCCCAGCATTTT,CASSEARGNNQPQHF
NA,TRBJ2-1,TRBV6-1,NA,TGTGCCAGCAGTGAAGTGGGGGGGCGTCGGGATGAGCAGTTCTTC,CASSEVGGRRDEQFF
TRBD1,TRBJ1-2,TRBV7-9,NA,TGTGCCAGCAGGACAGGGGGTAACTATGGCTACACCTTC,CASRTGGNYGYTF
NA,TRBJ1-2,TRBV7-2,NA,TGTGCCAGCAGCCCGCGGAGGCTAAACTATGGCTACACCTTC,CASSPRRLNYGYTF
TRBD2,TRBJ2-1,TRBV9,once,TGTGCCAGCAGCGGAGGGACTAGCGGAAACTCCTACAATGAGCAGTTCTTC,CASSGGTSGNSYNEQFF
TRBD1,TRBJ2-2,TRBV7-3,few,TGTGCCAGCAGCTACACAGGGGTCACCGGGGAGCTGTTTTTT,CASSYTGVTGELFF
NA,TRBJ2-3,TRBV7-2,few,TGTGCCAGCAGCCCCGGGATGGCTACGCAGTATTTT,CASSPGMATQYF
TRBD1,TRBJ2-1,TRBV9,few,TGTGCCAGCAGCGTAGTGGGGACAGGGGGCTTCAATGAGCAGTTCTTC,CASSVVGTGGFNEQFF
TRBD1,TRBJ1-2,TRBV5-6,once,TGTGCCAGCTGGAGAGACAGGGGATATGGCTACACCTTC,CASWRDRGYGYTF
NA,TRBJ2-3,TRBV6-1,few,TGTGCCAGCAGTGAGCAGGGCTCTACAGATACGCAGTATTTT,CASSEQGSTDTQYF
TRBD1,TRBJ1-2,TRBV6-5,NA,TGTGCCAGCAGTTACTCAACCGGGACAGGGTTTTATGGCTACACCTTC,CASSYSTGTGFYGYTF
TRBD1,TRBJ2-7,TRBV28,NA,TGTGCCAGCAGATATTACGGGACAGGGGGCGAGCAGTACTTC,CASRYYGTGGEQYF
TRBD1,TRBJ2-2,TRBV14,NA,TGTGCCAGCAGCCAAGATTTGGACAGGGCTCGCACCGGGGAGCTGTTTTTT,CASSQDLDRARTGELFF
TRBD1,TRBJ1-6,TRBV7-6,NA,TGTGCCAGCAGTTGGGACAGGGATAGGGCACCCCTCCACTTT,CASSWDRDRAPLHF
TRBD2,TRBJ2-1,TRBV3-1/TRBV3-2,NA,TGTGCCAGCAGCCAAACGGCGGGGGGGAACAATGAGCAGTTCTTC,CASSQTAGGNNEQFF
TRBD2,TRBJ2-7,TRBV5-1,NA,TGCGCCAGCAGCCCGGGAGGGACTACTTTATCCTACGAGCAGTACTTC,CASSPGGTTLSYEQYF
NA,TRBJ2-1,TRBV5-1,NA,TGCGCCAGCAAGCAGGGCTCCTACAATGAGCAGTTCTTC,CASKQGSYNEQFF